Listed here are 13 T cell receptor beta chains from one sample, sequenced in a study of blood T cell repertoires in COVID-19. Repertoires were generated with immunoSEQ multiplex PCR, while TCRdb's copy carries only in-frame clones and drops some. The repertoire holds more than 150,000 clones, with roughly nine tenths as singletons. Sequencing was done on a sample of peripheral blood. Source of these receptors: a man aged 35-49 years with acute or convalescent COVID-19.

This chain links TRBV24-1 with TRBJ2-5; 14 nucleotides align to TRBD2. The CDR3 covers 16 residues. CDR1 and CDR2 from the germline V gene are KGHDR and SFDVKD. V dropped 3 bases and J dropped 5; count of bases not matched to a gene: 4. DNA of the CDR3: TGTGCCACCAGTGATCCCGGGACTAGCGGGGGTGAGACCCAGTACTTC. It is translated as CATSDPGTSGGETQYF.

This clone was observed a few times. This chain joins TRBV7-9 and TRBJ2-7, with TRBD2 matching 8 bases. The CDR3 covers 11 residues. J gave up 11 bases and V 6 bases, and 6 bases lay outside the gene matches. Germline V CDR1 and CDR2: SEHNR, FQNEAQ (reference sequence). CDR3 sequence reads: CASSSTGGEYF. The CDR3, as DNA: TGTGCCAGCAGTTCAACCGGGGGGGAGTACTTC.

The rearrangement links TRBV24-1 to TRBJ2-7; 9 bases agree with TRBD1. CDR3 length: 14 residues. Germline V gives CDR1 KGHDR, CDR2 SFDVKD. The ends lost 2 bases at V and 5 bases at J; junction bases unmatched: 3. CDR3 DNA: TGTGCCACCAGTGATTCGAGGACAGGGGACGAGCAGTACTTC. Its protein is CATSDSRTGDEQYF.

This chain links TRBV5-1 with TRBJ2-7; D perhaps matches TRBD2 (6 bases). Trimming left V 1 base short and J 6 bases short, with 17 bases between. Germline-derived CDR1 and CDR2 are SGHRS and YFSETQ. The CDR3 runs 15 residues. Written as DNA, the CDR3 is TGCGCCAGCAGCTTGTGGGGCGGGGAAGTTACCGAGCAGTACTTC. It specifies CASSLWGGEVTEQYF.

V gene TRBV10-3 combines with J gene TRBJ2-2; TRBD2 agrees at 11 bases. This CDR3 is built from 15 residues. V dropped 2 bases and J dropped 8; count of bases not matched to a gene: 4. Germline V gene lookup returns CDR1 ENHRY and CDR2 SYGVKD. In nucleotides, the CDR3 is TGTGCCATCAGTGAGACTAGCGGGGGTTTAGGGGAGCTGTTTTTT. Translated, it gives CAISETSGGLGELFF.

This clone turned up a few times. The chain carries TRBV30 and TRBJ2-2; 7 bases match TRBD1. The ends lost 7 bases at V and 7 bases at J; junction bases unmatched: 9. Looked up from germline, CDR1 is GTSNPN and CDR2 is SVGIG (reference sequence). This CDR3 has 13 residues. CDR3 sequence (DNA): TGTGCCTCCTGGGACAGTAGGTTCGGGGAGCTGTTTTTT. Amino acid sequence: CASWDSRFGELFF.

The chain links TRBV2 to TRBJ2-6; a weak D match, TRBD2 (6 bases). CDR1 and CDR2 (germline): SNHLY, FYNNEI. Trimming stripped 4 bases from V and 2 bases from J, with 9 bases between. The CDR3 contains 15 residues. The CDR3 region has the DNA TGTGCCAGCAGTGCGGGGGACGCTGGGGCCAACGTCCTGACTTTC. Protein product: CASSAGDAGANVLTF. The full variable domain, its missing parts supplied by reference TRBV2 and TRBJ2-6, is EPEVTQTPSHQVTQMGQEVILRCVPISNHLYFYWYRQILGQKVEFLVSFYNNEISEKSEIFDDQFSVERPDGSNFTLKIRSTKLEDSAMYFCASSAGDAGANVLTFGAGSRLTVL.

This rearrangement joins TRBV6-5 to TRBJ2-1, with TRBD2 identical over 11 bases. From germline, CDR1 is MNHEY and CDR2 SVGAGI. This CDR3 comprises 15 residues. V lost 2 bases and J lost 6; bases outside the gene matches: 3. This chain's CDR3 is CASSYPGLAANEQFF. CDR3 DNA: TGTGCCAGCAGTTACCCGGGACTAGCGGCCAATGAGCAGTTCTTC.

The chain carries TRBV6-4 and TRBJ1-6; D is unresolved. Germline loops: CDR1 MRHNA, CDR2 SNTAGT. The CDR3 length is 13 residues. With 2 bases removed from V and 10 bases from J, the gap between germline ends came to 9 bases. The CDR3 DNA follows: TGTGCCAGCAGTGACGTTGAGGGATCACCCCTCCACTTT. It codes for CASSDVEGSPLHF.

V and J are TRBV4-1 and TRBJ1-4; 8 nucleotides line up with TRBD1. Trimming cost V 0 bases and J 7 bases; bases outside gene matches: 1. This CDR3 is 14 amino acids long. Germline V gene data show CDR1 as MGHRA and CDR2 as YSYEKL. The CDR3 loop is CASSQEDRVEKLFF. The CDR3 DNA reads TGCGCCAGCAGCCAAGAGGACAGGGTTGAAAAACTGTTTTTT.

The chain links TRBV12-3 or TRBV12-4 to TRBJ1-6, with no clear D. With 6 bases removed from V and 9 bases from J, the gap between germline ends came to 9 bases. The CDR3 runs 12 residues. The CDR3 reads CASRRLASPLHF. The CDR3 DNA sequence: TGTGCCAGCAGAAGACTCGCTTCACCCCTCCACTTT.

There are a few counts of this clone. The J gene is TRBJ2-2, the V gene TRBV7-9; 11 positions match TRBD2. Trimming cost V 6 bases and J 3 bases; bases outside gene matches: 3. Germline CDR1 is SEHNR and CDR2 is FQNEAQ (reference sequence). This CDR3 comprises 15 residues. DNA of the CDR3: TGTGCCAGCAGGTCGGGACTAGCGGACACCGGGGAGCTGTTTTTT. It encodes CASRSGLADTGELFF.

The V and J genes are TRBV4-3 and TRBJ2-7, with 7 bases identical to TRBD2. Unmatched junction bases numbered 5, after V lost 2 bases and J lost 4 bases. The CDR3 is 14 amino acids. Per the germline V gene, CDR1 is LGHNA and CDR2 is YSLEER. CDR3 in DNA: TGCGCCAGCAGCCAACGGACGGGGGGATACGAGCAGTACTTC. This encodes CASSQRTGGYEQYF.